Each of the 28 T cell receptor beta chains below was sequenced from the same sample in a study of cytotoxic CD8 clonotypes in ibrutinib-treated CLL. Data came from immunoSEQ multiplex PCR; TCRdb stores just in-frame clones and leaves some out. This sample has about 160,000 clones, with about 88% found just once. This sample comprised PBMCs, obtained at disease progression, from a patient treated with ibrutinib. All receptors come from a human donor with chronic lymphocytic leukemia.

This chain connects TRBV7-9 to TRBJ1-2; D may be TRBD1 (5 bases). Trimming pared 1 base from V and 0 bases from J, leaving 9 bases between. Germline lookup yields CDR1 SEHNR and CDR2 FQNEAQ (reference sequence). The CDR3 totals 15 residues. This CDR3 reads CASSLERGTNYGYTF. The CDR3 nucleotides are TGTGCCAGCAGCTTAGAGAGGGGTACTAACTATGGCTACACCTTC. The whole variable domain, remainder taken from reference TRBV7-9 and TRBJ1-2, is DTGVSQNPRHKITKRGQNVTFRCDPISEHNRLYWYRQTLGQGPEFLTYFQNEAQLEKSRLLSDRFSAERPKGSFSTLEIQRTEQGDSAMYLCASSLERGTNYGYTFGSGTRLTVV.

In this sample, this clone turned up many times. J is TRBJ2-1 and V is TRBV6-6; 7 nucleotides agree with TRBD2. V trimming: 5 bases; J trimming: 8 bases; junction bases outside the gene matches: 15. This CDR3 is 16 amino acids long. Germline CDR1 reads MNHNY; CDR2 reads SVGAGI (reference sequence). CDR3 region: CASSGPRGVNRDEQFF. In DNA, the CDR3 is TGTGCCAGCAGTGGACCTCGGGGGGTTAACCGTGATGAGCAGTTCTTC.

This clone is a singleton in its sample. The chain is built from TRBV11-2 and TRBJ1-5; D remains ambiguous. CDR3 length: 16 amino acids. The germline V gene has CDR1 SGHAT and CDR2 FQNNGV. V was pared by 1 base and J by 7 bases, with 17 bases between. The CDR3 DNA reads TGTGCCAGCAGCTTAGGGTCAGCGGCCTACGGACAGCCCCAGCATTTT. Translated, it gives CASSLGSAAYGQPQHF.

This clone was counted once. This chain connects TRBV9 to TRBJ2-7, with 10 nucleotides matching TRBD1. Germline V gene sequence: CDR1 SGDLS, CDR2 YYNGEE. The CDR3 covers 16 residues. The V segment lost 6 bases and the J segment 7 bases; nucleotides outside the gene matches: 16. The CDR3 loop is CASNHPAGTGVWEQYF. The CDR3 nucleotides read TGTGCCAGCAACCATCCCGCCGGGACAGGGGTTTGGGAGCAGTACTTC.

The chain couples TRBV18 to TRBJ2-5, with D tentatively TRBD1 (5 bases). This CDR3 has 13 amino acids. Per germline, CDR1 KGHSH and CDR2 LQKENI. V shed 5 bases and J shed 3 bases, with 10 bases lying between them. The CDR3: CASSADRKETQYF. The CDR3 DNA sequence: TGTGCCAGCTCAGCCGACAGAAAAGAGACCCAGTACTTC.

This chain joins TRBV14 and TRBJ1-1; D unresolved. This CDR3 spans 14 amino acids. Trimming left V 4 bases short and J 0 bases short, with 9 bases between. The germline CDR1 and CDR2 sequences are SGHDN and FVKESK. The CDR3 bases are TGTGCCAGCAGCCGGAGCGTGATGAACACTGAAGCTTTCTTT. Translating gives CASSRSVMNTEAFF.

The chain combines TRBV9 with TRBJ1-2; D is uncertain. Germline loops: CDR1 SGDLS, CDR2 YYNGEE. V lost 0 bases, J lost 11 bases, and 20 bases lay in between. The CDR3 sequence is 15 residues long. The CDR3 spells CASSVGPLSRVGYTF. CDR3 sequence (DNA): TGTGCCAGCAGCGTAGGGCCGCTATCCCGGGTTGGTTACACCTTC.

The chain couples TRBV11-2 to TRBJ1-4; 7 bases fit TRBD1. The germline V gene encodes CDR1 SGHAT and CDR2 FQNNGV. Trimming removed 3 bases from V and 8 bases from J; junction bases left unmatched: 3. The CDR3 has 13 amino acids. CDR3: CASSFRQGEKLFF. In nucleotides, the CDR3 is TGTGCCAGCAGCTTTCGACAGGGAGAAAAACTGTTTTTT.

The chain employs TRBV11-3 and TRBJ2-7, with 8 bases matching TRBD2. The CDR3 spans 17 residues. V dropped 0 bases and J dropped 4; count of bases not matched to a gene: 11. Germline values: CDR1 SGHNT, CDR2 YENEEA. This CDR3 reads CASSLDQGRGAWYEQYF. Here the CDR3 DNA reads TGTGCCAGCAGCTTAGATCAGGGGCGGGGGGCGTGGTACGAGCAGTACTTC.

In this sample, this clone turned up once. The V call is TRBV9, the J call TRBJ1-1, with a weak D call TRBD1 (5 bases). Germline V CDR1 and CDR2: SGDLS, YYNGEE. V was shortened by 5 bases and J by 5 bases, with 13 bases between the two germline ends. The CDR3 is made up of 13 amino acids. The CDR3 loop reads CASSVGGRTEAFF. CDR3 nucleotides: TGTGCCAGCAGTGTGGGGGGTCGGACTGAAGCTTTCTTT. Drawing the rest from reference TRBV9 and TRBJ1-1, the complete variable domain is DSGVTQTPKHLITATGQRVTLRCSPRSGDLSVYWYQQSLDQGLQFLIQYYNGEERAKGNILERFSAQQFPDLHSELNLSSLELGDSALYFCASSVGGRTEAFFGQGTRLTVV.

This clone was observed once. The CDR3 region has the DNA TGTGCCAGCCGGGGACTAGCGGGACTGTCTGGGGCCAACGTCCTGACTTTC. Translation: CASRGLAGLSGANVLTF. The V gene is TRBV2, the J gene TRBJ2-6, with TRBD2 matching over 13 bases. The junction had 5 bases not matched to a gene; V was cut back by 8 bases and J by 1 base. This CDR3 region has 17 residues. Germline CDR1 SNHLY, CDR2 FYNNEI. The complete variable domain, with remaining parts taken from reference TRBV2 and TRBJ2-6, reads EPEVTQTPSHQVTQMGQEVILRCVPISNHLYFYWYRQILGQKVEFLVSFYNNEISEKSEIFDDQFSVERPDGSNFTLKIRSTKLEDSAMYFCASRGLAGLSGANVLTFGAGSRLTVL.

The chain employs TRBV7-9 and TRBJ2-2; D remains ambiguous. V was cut by 5 bases and J by 7 bases, with 17 bases left in between. The germline V gene has CDR1 SEHNR and CDR2 FQNEAQ (reference sequence). CDR3 length: 15 residues. CDR3 sequence reads: CASSPVQNKGGELFF. The CDR3 DNA is TGTGCCAGCAGCCCTGTACAAAACAAGGGCGGGGAGCTGTTTTTT.

The chain combines TRBV5-3 with TRBJ2-7, with D possibly TRBD1 on 6 matching bases. TRBV5-3 is placed among ORFs of uncertain function. V was trimmed by 4 bases and J by 5 bases, leaving 25 bases between them. The CDR3 sequence is 17 residues long. CDR3 residues: CARSPPDYRVELDEQYF. CDR3 nucleotides: TGTGCCAGAAGCCCCCCAGACTACAGGGTAGAACTCGACGAGCAGTACTTC.

The chain couples TRBV18 to TRBJ2-7; 8 positions agree with TRBD2. The trim removed 2 bases at V and 0 bases at J, leaving 3 bases unmatched. Per germline, CDR1 KGHSH and CDR2 LQKENI. The CDR3 sequence is 15 residues long. CDR3 protein: CASSPTAGVSYEQYF. The CDR3 nucleotides read TGTGCCAGCTCACCAACAGCGGGAGTCTCCTACGAGCAGTACTTC.

V and J are TRBV6-5 and TRBJ2-1; D not certain. The CDR3 contains 13 residues. CDR1 and CDR2 (germline): MNHEY, SVGAGI. V dropped 0 bases and J dropped 9 bases, with 9 bases sitting between them. The CDR3 nucleotides read TGTGCCAGCAGTTACTCGACTTACGGTGAGCAGTTCTTC. Its translation is CASSYSTYGEQFF.

V is TRBV6-1 and J is TRBJ1-2; no definite D call. Trimming stripped 4 bases from V and 0 bases from J, with 12 bases between. The CDR3 covers 15 residues. Germline lookup yields CDR1 MNHNS and CDR2 SASEGT. The CDR3 DNA reads TGTGCCAGCAGTGCTACCGGGATCTCTAACTATGGCTACACCTTC. Protein sequence: CASSATGISNYGYTF.

This chain joins TRBV19 and TRBJ1-5; unclear D gene. Trimming left V 1 base short and J 3 bases short, with 4 bases between. CDR1 is LNHDA and CDR2 is SQIVND in the germline V gene (reference sequence). This CDR3 region has 13 residues. CDR3 in DNA: TGTGCCAGTAGTATAGTAGCCAATCAGCCCCAGCATTTT. Translation: CASSIVANQPQHF.

This clone was detected only a few times. V is TRBV21-1 and J is TRBJ2-7; the table's D call, TRBD2, has no DNA check behind it. TRBV21-1 is tagged as a pseudogene. The CDR3 length is 14 residues. The CDR3 is CASTPAGGTRRQYF. CDR3 nucleotide sequence: TGTGCCAGCACTCCAGCGGGGGGGACGCGTAGGCAGTACTTC.

The rearrangement links TRBV6-5 to TRBJ2-3; D might be TRBD2 (5 bases). This CDR3 has 11 residues. Germline V gene lookup returns CDR1 MNHEY and CDR2 SVGAGI. Deletions cut 7 bases from V and 5 bases from J, with 7 bases between. The CDR3: CASTREDTQYF. CDR3 coding DNA: TGTGCCAGCACGAGGGAAGATACGCAGTATTTT.

The chain is built from TRBV9 and TRBJ1-4, with a weak D call TRBD1 (5 bases). Per the germline V gene, CDR1 is SGDLS and CDR2 is YYNGEE. The CDR3 runs 15 residues. Deletions cut 2 bases from V and 0 bases from J, with 8 bases between. CDR3 in amino acids: CASSVGGSTNEKLFF. As DNA, the CDR3 is TGTGCCAGCAGCGTGGGGGGGTCAACTAATGAAAAACTGTTTTTT.

The chain is built from TRBV7-8 and TRBJ2-7; D possibly corresponds to TRBD2 (6 bases). The length of the CDR3 is 15 residues. The germline gives CDR1 SGHVS, CDR2 FQNEAQ. V was clipped by 3 bases and J by 7 bases, with 19 bases between them. For the CDR3, the DNA is TGTGCCAGCAGCTTGGGGACTCGGCTTTTTGCTGAGCAGTACTTC. Residues: CASSLGTRLFAEQYF.

This clone was counted between two and nine times. V usage is TRBV30 and J usage is TRBJ2-1; 11 bases line up with TRBD1. In germline, CDR1 is GTSNPN, CDR2 SVGIG (reference sequence). Trimming took 2 bases from V and 7 from J; bases not matched to a gene: 10. The CDR3 length is 16 residues. The CDR3 nucleotides read TGTGCCTGGAGTAAGGGACAGGGGGTCGCGTCAAATGAGCAGTTCTTC. Amino acids: CAWSKGQGVASNEQFF.

CDR3 amino acids: CASSKDRVDTWTLYGYTF. Here the CDR3 DNA reads TGTGCCAGCAGCAAAGATAGGGTAGACACCTGGACTTTATATGGCTACACCTTC. V usage is TRBV7-2 and J usage is TRBJ1-2, with D uncertain. Germline CDR1 and CDR2: SGHTA and FQGNSA. The V and J ends lost 5 bases and 5 bases respectively, with 27 bases between them. The CDR3 contains 18 residues.

This chain links TRBV12-5 with TRBJ2-1; 8 bases line up with TRBD1. V lost 7 bases to trimming and J lost 4 bases; unmatched junction nucleotides: 9. The CDR3 sequence is 15 residues long. The V gene's germline CDR1 is LGHNT and CDR2 FRNRAP. The CDR3 region has the DNA TGTGCTAGTGCCCCAGGGGGCCCGCGTTACAATGAGCAGTTCTTC. Translated, it gives CASAPGGPRYNEQFF.

V and J are TRBV11-2 and TRBJ1-4; maybe TRBD1 (5 bases). The CDR3 has 16 amino acids. V was pared by 1 base and J by 10 bases, with 19 bases between. The germline gives CDR1 SGHAT, CDR2 FQNNGV. The CDR3 coding sequence is TGTGCCAGCAGCTTAGCTGCAGGGTCAGGGCGGGTAAAACTGTTTTTT. Translation gives CASSLAAGSGRVKLFF.

The chain combines TRBV5-8 with TRBJ2-5, with D possibly being TRBD1 (5 bases). Trimming pared 1 base from V and 0 bases from J, leaving 7 bases between. Per germline, CDR1 SGHTS and CDR2 YDEGEE. The CDR3 extends over 14 amino acids. The DNA of the CDR3 is TGTGCCAGCAGCTTGATGACAGACCAAGAGACCCAGTACTTC. Translated: CASSLMTDQETQYF.

CDR3: CASSFIQASAEAFF. The CDR3 DNA is TGTGCCAGCAGCTTTATCCAGGCATCAGCTGAAGCTTTCTTT. The chain links TRBV5-8 to TRBJ1-1, with unresolved D. The CDR3 loop spans 14 amino acids. Germline V gene lookup returns CDR1 SGHTS and CDR2 YDEGEE. V was trimmed by 2 bases and J by 6 bases, leaving 14 bases between them.

The J gene is TRBJ2-5, the V gene TRBV14; D is unresolved. Germline lookup yields CDR1 SGHDN and CDR2 FVKESK. CDR3 size: 15 residues. Trimming took 2 bases from V and 1 from J, leaving 11 bases between them. This CDR3 reads CASSQLSALQETQYF. The CDR3 nucleotides are TGTGCCAGCAGCCAACTTTCGGCACTCCAAGAGACCCAGTACTTC.